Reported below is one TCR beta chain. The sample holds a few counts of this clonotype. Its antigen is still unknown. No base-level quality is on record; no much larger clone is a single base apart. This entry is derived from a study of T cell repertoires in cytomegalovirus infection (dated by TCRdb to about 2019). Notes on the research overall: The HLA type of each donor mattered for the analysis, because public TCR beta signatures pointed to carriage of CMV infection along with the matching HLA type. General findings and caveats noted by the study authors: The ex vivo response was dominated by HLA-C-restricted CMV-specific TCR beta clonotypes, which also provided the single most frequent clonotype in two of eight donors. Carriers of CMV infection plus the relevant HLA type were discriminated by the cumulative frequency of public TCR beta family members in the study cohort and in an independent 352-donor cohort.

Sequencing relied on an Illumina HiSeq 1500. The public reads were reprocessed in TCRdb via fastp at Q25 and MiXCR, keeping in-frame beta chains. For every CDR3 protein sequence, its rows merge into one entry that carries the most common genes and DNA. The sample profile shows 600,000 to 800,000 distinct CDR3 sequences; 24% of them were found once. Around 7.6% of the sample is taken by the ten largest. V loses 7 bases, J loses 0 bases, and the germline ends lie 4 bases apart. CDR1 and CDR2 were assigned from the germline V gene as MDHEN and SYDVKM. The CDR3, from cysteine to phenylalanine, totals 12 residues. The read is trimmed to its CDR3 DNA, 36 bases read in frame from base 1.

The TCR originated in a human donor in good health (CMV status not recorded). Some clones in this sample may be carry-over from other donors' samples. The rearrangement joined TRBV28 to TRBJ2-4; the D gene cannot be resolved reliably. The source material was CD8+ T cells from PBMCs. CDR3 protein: CASTQAKNIQYF. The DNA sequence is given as TGTGCCAGCACACAAGCCAAAAACATTCAGTACTTC.